Detailed here is one TCR beta chain. V was clipped by 4 bases and J by 7 bases; unmatched bases: 19. CDR1 MNHNS and CDR2 SASEGT come from the germline V gene. This CDR3 comprises 17 residues. Original methodology: By means of reference gene primer amplification, nucleated cell counts were estimated. Only in-frame clones appear in the TCRdb table, and some are missing; sequencing was by immunoSEQ multiplex PCR. V and J calls plus clone size are reproduced from that table; the DNA served to infer D and trimming. The sample lists about 100,000 clones, 86% occurring once. These data belong to a study of blood T cell repertoires in COVID-19.

This sequence originates from a man at least 80 years old with acute or convalescent COVID-19. The sample was peripheral blood. The chain employs TRBV6-1 and TRBJ2-7; 7 nucleotides align to TRBD2. For the CDR3, the DNA is TGTGCCAGCAGTGCCCGGGGTGGGCCTCGAGGGAGGGAAGAGCAGTACTTC. It translates to CASSARGGPRGREEQYF.